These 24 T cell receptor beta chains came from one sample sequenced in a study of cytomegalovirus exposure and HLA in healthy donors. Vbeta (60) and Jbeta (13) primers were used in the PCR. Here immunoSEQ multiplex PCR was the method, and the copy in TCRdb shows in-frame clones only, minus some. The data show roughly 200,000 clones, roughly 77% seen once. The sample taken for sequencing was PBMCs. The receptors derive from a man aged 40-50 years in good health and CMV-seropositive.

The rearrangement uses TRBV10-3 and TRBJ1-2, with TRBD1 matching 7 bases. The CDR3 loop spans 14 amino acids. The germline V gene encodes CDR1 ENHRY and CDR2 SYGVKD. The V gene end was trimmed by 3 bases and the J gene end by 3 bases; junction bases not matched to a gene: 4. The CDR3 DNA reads TGTGCCATCAGTGAAACCGGGACAGACTATGGCTACACCTTC. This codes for CAISETGTDYGYTF.

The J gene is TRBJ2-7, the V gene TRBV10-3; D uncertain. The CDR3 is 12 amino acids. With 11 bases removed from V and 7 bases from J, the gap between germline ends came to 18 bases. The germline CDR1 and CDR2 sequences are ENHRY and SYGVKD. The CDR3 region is CAARSDEREQYF. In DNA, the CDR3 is TGTGCCGCACGAAGCGATGAGCGAGAGCAGTACTTC.

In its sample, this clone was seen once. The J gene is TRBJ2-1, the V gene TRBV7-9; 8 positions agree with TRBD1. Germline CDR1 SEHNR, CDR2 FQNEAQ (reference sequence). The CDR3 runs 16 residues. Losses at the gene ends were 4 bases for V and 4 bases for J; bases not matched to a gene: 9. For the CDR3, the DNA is TGTGCCAGCAGCTCAAACAGGGGGGAACTATACAATGAGCAGTTCTTC. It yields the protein CASSSNRGELYNEQFF.

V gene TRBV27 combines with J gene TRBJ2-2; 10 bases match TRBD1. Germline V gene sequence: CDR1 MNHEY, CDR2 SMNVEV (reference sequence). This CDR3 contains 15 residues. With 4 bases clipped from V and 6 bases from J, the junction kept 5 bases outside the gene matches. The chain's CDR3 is CASSSRQGASGELFF. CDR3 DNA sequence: TGTGCCAGCAGTTCGAGACAGGGGGCGTCCGGGGAGCTGTTTTTT.

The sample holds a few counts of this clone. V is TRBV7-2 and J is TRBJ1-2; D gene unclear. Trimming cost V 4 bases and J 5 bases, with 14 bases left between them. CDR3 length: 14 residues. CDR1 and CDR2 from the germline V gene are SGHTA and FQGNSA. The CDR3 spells CASSSPAGQYGYTF. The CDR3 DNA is TGTGCCAGCAGCTCACCCGCGGGCCAATATGGCTACACCTTC.

CDR3 in amino acids: CASSPGTGSANTGELFF. CDR3 sequence (DNA): TGTGCCAGCAGTCCGGGGACAGGGAGCGCGAACACCGGGGAGCTGTTTTTT. The chain is built from TRBV27 and TRBJ2-2, with 9 bases matching TRBD1. This CDR3 region has 17 residues. V shed 5 bases and J 0 bases; nucleotides not matched to a gene: 7. The germline CDR1 and CDR2 sequences are MNHEY and SMNVEV (reference sequence).

CDR3 in DNA: TGTGCCAGCAGGGGCCTTAGGACGGGAACCTACGAGCAGTACTTC. It yields the protein CASRGLRTGTYEQYF. The chain links TRBV6-5 to TRBJ2-7; the D gene is possibly TRBD2 (5 bases). Trimming cost V 6 bases and J 2 bases, with 17 bases left between them. Germline V lookup: CDR1 MNHEY, CDR2 SVGAGI. There are 15 residues in the CDR3.

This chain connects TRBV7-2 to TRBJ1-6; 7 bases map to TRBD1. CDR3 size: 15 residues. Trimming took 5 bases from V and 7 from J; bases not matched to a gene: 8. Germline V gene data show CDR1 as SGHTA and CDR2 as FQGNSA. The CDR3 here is CASSLQGGQNSPLHF. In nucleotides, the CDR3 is TGTGCCAGCAGCCTACAAGGGGGACAGAATTCACCCCTCCACTTT.

The CDR3 region has the DNA TGTTCTAGCAAGAAACGCAGGGCCGCCTACGAGCAGTACTTC. This sequence encodes CSSKKRRAAYEQYF. V gene TRBV7-9 combines with J gene TRBJ2-7; D may be TRBD1 or TRBD2 (5 bases each). The CDR3 loop spans 14 amino acids. The germline V gene has CDR1 SEHNR and CDR2 FQNEAQ (reference sequence).

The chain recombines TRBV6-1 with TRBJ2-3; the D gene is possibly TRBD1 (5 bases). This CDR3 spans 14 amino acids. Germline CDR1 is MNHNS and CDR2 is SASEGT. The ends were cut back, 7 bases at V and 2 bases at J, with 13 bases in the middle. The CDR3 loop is CASNRAGNTDTQYF. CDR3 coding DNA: TGTGCCAGCAATCGAGCAGGGAACACAGATACGCAGTATTTT.

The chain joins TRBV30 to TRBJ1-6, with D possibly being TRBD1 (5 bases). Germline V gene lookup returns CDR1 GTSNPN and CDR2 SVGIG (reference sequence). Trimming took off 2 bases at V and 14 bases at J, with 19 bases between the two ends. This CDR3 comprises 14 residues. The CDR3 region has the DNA TGTGCCTGGAGTATGACAGATGGGATAGGGGCCCTCCACTTT. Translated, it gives CAWSMTDGIGALHF.

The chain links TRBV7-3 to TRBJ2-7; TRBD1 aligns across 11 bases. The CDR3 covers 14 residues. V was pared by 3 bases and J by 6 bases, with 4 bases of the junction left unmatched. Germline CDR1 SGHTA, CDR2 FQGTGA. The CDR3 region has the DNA TGTGCCAGCAGCTTGGGACAGGGGGTTCTCGAGCAGTACTTC. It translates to CASSLGQGVLEQYF.

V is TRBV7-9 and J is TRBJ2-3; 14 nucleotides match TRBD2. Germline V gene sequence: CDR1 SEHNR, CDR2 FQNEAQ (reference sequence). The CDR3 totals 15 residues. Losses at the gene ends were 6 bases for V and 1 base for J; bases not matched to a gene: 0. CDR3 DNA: TGTGCCAGCAGGACTAGCGGGAGGGGCACAGATACGCAGTATTTT. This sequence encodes CASRTSGRGTDTQYF. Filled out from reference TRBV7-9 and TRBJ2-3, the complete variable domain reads DTGVSQNPRHKITKRGQNVTFRCDPISEHNRLYWYRQTLGQGPEFLTYFQNEAQLEKSRLLSDRFSAERPKGSFSTLEIQRTEQGDSAMYLCASRTSGRGTDTQYFGPGTRLTVL.

The CDR3 DNA reads TGCGCCAGCAGCCCAAACCGGGACATTCAAGAGACCCAGTACTTC. Translation gives CASSPNRDIQETQYF. This chain joins TRBV4-1 and TRBJ2-5; a possible D gene is TRBD1 (6 bases). CDR3 length: 15 residues. Germline assignment: CDR1 MGHRA and CDR2 YSYEKL. V was cut by 4 bases and J by 2 bases, with 14 bases left in between.

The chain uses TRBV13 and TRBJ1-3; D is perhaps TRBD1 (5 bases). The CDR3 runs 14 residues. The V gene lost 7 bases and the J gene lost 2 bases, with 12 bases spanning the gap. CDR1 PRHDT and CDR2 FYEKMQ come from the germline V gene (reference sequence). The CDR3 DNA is TGTGCCAGCACCCTGGGGGGACCTGGAAACACCATATATTTT. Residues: CASTLGGPGNTIYF.

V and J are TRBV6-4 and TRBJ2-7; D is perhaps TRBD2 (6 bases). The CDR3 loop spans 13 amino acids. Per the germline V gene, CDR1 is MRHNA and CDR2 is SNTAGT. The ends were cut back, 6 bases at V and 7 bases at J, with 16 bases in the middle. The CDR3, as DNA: TGTGCCAGCAGACAGACTAGAGCGTTTGAGCAGTACTTC. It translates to CASRQTRAFEQYF.

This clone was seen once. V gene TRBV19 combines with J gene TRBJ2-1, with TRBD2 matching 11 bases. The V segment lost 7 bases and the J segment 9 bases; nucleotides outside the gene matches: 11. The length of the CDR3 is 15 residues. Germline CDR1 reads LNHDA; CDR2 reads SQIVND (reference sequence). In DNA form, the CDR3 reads TGTGCCAGTACGGAGACTAGCGGGATCGCGAGTGAGCAGTTCTTC. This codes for CASTETSGIASEQFF.

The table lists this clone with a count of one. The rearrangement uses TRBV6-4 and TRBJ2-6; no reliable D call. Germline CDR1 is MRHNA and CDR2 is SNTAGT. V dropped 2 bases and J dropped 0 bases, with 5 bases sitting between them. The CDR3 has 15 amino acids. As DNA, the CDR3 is TGTGCCAGCAGTGACCCCTCCTCTGGGGCCAACGTCCTGACTTTC. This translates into CASSDPSSGANVLTF.

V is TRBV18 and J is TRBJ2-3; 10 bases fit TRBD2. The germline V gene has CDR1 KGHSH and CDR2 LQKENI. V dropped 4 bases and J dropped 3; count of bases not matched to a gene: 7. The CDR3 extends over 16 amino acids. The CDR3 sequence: CASSRLASGSTDTQYF. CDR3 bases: TGTGCCAGCTCACGCTTGGCTAGCGGGAGTACAGATACGCAGTATTTT.

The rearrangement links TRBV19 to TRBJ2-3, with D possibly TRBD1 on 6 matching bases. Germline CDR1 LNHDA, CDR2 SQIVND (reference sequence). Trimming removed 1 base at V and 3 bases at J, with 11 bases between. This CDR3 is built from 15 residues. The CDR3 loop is CASSIVNRETDTQYF. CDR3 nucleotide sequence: TGTGCCAGTAGTATAGTTAACAGGGAGACAGATACGCAGTATTTT.

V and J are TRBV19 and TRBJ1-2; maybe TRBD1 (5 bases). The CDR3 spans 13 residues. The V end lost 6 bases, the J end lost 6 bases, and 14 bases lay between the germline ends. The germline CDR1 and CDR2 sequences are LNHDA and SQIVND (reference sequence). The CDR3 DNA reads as TGTGCCAGTAGCGCGGGGCCGCTTGATGGCTACACCTTC. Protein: CASSAGPLDGYTF.

CDR3 DNA: TGTGCCAGCAATAGAGGGAGCGGGGGGCTGGGTGAGCAGTTCTTC. Amino acid sequence: CASNRGSGGLGEQFF. The chain carries TRBV27 and TRBJ2-1; 9 nucleotides match TRBD2. The CDR3 sequence is 15 residues long. The germline gives CDR1 MNHEY, CDR2 SMNVEV (reference sequence). V lost 7 bases and J lost 9; bases outside the gene matches: 13.

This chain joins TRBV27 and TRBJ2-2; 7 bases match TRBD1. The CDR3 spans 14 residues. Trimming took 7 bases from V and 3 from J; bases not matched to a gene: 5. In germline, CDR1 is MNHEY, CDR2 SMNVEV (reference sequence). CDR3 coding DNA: TGTGCCAGCACCTCGGGACAGTACACCGGGGAGCTGTTTTTT. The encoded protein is CASTSGQYTGELFF.

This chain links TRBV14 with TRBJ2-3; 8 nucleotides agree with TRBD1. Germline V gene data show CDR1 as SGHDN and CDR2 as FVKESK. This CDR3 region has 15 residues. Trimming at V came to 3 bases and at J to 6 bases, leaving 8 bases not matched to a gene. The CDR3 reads CASSQGQDTADTQYF. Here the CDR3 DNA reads TGTGCCAGCAGCCAGGGACAGGATACGGCCGATACGCAGTATTTT.